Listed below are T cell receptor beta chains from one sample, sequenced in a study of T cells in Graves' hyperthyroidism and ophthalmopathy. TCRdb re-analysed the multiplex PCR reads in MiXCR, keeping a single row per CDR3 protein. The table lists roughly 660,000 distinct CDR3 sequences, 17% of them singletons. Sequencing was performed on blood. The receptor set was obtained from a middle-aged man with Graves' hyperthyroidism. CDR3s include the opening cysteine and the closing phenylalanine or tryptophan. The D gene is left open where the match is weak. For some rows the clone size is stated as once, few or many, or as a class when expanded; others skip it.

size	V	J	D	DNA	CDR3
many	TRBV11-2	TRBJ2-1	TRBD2	TGTGCCAGCAGCTCGACTAGCGGGTCGGGGGGTGAGCAGTTCTTC	CASSSTSGSGGEQFF
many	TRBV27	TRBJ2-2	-	TGTGCCAGCAGTTTCGCCGGACTACTGCACACCGGGGAGCTGTTTTTT	CASSFAGLLHTGELFF
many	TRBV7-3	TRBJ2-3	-	TGTGCCAGCAGTTTTAGCGTAGGGCTCACAGATACGCAGTATTTT	CASSFSVGLTDTQYF
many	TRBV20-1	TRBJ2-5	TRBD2	TGCAGTGCTAGTAGTCTAGCGGGATCTCAAGAGACCCAGTACTTC	CSASSLAGSQETQYF
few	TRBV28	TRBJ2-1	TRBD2	TGTGCCAGCAGATTTACCGGGACTAGCGGGAGCATTGAGCAGTTCTTC	CASRFTGTSGSIEQFF
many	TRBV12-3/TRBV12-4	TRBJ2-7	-	TGTGCCAGCAGTTTGGAGGTTCGGGGCGAGCAGTACTTC	CASSLEVRGEQYF
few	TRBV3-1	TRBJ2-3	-	TGTGCCAGCAGTTGGCGGGAACAGGTGCAGTATTTT	CASSWREQVQYF
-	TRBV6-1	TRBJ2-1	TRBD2	TGTGCCAGCACTAGAACTTTAGCGGGGGGAGGATACAATGAGCAGTTCTTC	CASTRTLAGGGYNEQFF
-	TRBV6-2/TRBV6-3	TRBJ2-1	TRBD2	TGTGCCATCGGGACTAGCGGGACCTATGAGCAGTTCTTC	CAIGTSGTYEQFF
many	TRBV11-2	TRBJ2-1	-	TGTGCCAGCAGCTTCCGTAACTTAGACAATGAGCAGTTCTTC	CASSFRNLDNEQFF
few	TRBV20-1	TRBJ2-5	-	TGCAGTGCTAGAGATGAAGAGACTAGTATGGGGCCCCAGTACTTC	CSARDEETSMGPQYF
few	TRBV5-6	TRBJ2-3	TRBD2	TGTGCCAGCAGCTCGATTCGACTAGCGGGGGCCGCAGATACGCAGTATTTT	CASSSIRLAGAADTQYF
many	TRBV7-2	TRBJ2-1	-	TGTGCCAGCAGCCCCCCCGGGGCTCCCTACAATGAGCAGTTCTTC	CASSPPGAPYNEQFF
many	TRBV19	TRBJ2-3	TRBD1	TGTGCCAGTGTCCCCACAGGGGAGCCGACAGATACGCAGTATTTT	CASVPTGEPTDTQYF
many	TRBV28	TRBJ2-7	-	TGTGCCAGCAGTTTATTCTCAGCAAAGCAGTACTTC	CASSLFSAKQYF
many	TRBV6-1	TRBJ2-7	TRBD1	TGTGCCAGCAGTTATCCGAAGACCGGGACAGTCGAGCAGTACTTC	CASSYPKTGTVEQYF
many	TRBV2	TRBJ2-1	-	TGTGCCAGCACCCTCAATGAGCAGTTCTTC	CASTLNEQFF
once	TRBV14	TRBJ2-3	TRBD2	TGTGCCAGCGGCCGTCTACCCCTAGCGGGAGTGATCACAGATACGCAGTATTTT	CASGRLPLAGVITDTQYF
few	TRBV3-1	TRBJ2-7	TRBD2	TGTGCCAGCAGCCAAGAACTCGGGGGGTTAGGCGAGCAGCACTTC	CASSQELGGLGEQHF
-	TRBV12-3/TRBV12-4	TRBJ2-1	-	TGTGCCAGCAGTTCCGCCGCTGAGCAGTTCTTC	CASSSAAEQFF
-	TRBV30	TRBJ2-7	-	TGTGCCTGGAGTGTAGGAGGCCGATGGGACGAGCAGTACTTC	CAWSVGGRWDEQYF
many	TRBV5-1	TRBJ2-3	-	TGCGCCAGCAAATCGTCGGTTACTAGCACAGATACGCAGTATTTT	CASKSSVTSTDTQYF
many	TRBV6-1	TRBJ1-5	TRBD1	TGTGCCAGCAGTGAGAGGGGACAGGGGATGAGGCAGCCCCAGCATTTT	CASSERGQGMRQPQHF
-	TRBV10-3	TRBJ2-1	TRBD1	TGTGCCATCAGTGAGGCCGCAGGGGGATTCTACAATGAGCAGTTCTTC	CAISEAAGGFYNEQFF
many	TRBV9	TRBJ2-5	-	TGTGCCAGCAGCACAAGGGGGCTAGCGGTGGGGGGGGAGACCCAGTACTTC	CASSTRGLAVGGETQYF
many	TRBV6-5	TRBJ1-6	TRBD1	TGTGCCAGCAGTTACTCGACAGGGGGAAGCTCACCCCTCCACTTT	CASSYSTGGSSPLHF
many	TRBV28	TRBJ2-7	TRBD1	TGTGCCAGCACCCAACCGACAGGGGAATCTATCTACGAGCAGTACTTC	CASTQPTGESIYEQYF
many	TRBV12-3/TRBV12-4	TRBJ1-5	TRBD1	TGTGCCAGCAGCGAGAATCGACAGGGGGGGGATCAGCCCCAGCATTTT	CASSENRQGGDQPQHF
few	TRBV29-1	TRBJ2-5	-	TGCAGCGTTGAAGCAGGTCACGGGGGAGAGACCCAGTACTTC	CSVEAGHGGETQYF
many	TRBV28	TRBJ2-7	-	TGTGCCAGCAGTCTAAGGGGGAGGTCCTACGAGCAGTACTTC	CASSLRGRSYEQYF
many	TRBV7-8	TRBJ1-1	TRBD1	TGTGCCAGCAGCTTGGACAGGGGCAATGAAGCTTTCTTT	CASSLDRGNEAFF
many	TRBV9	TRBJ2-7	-	TGTGCCAGCAGCGTAGAAGGACAGCCCTACGAGCAGTACTTC	CASSVEGQPYEQYF
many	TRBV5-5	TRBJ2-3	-	TGTGCCAGCAGCAACCCTTTTAAAGCGAAAAGCACAGATACGCAGTATTTT	CASSNPFKAKSTDTQYF
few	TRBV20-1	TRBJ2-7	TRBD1	TGCAGTGCTAGAGATAGGGGACAGGGGATGTACGAGCAGTACTTC	CSARDRGQGMYEQYF
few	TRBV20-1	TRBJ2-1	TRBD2	TGCAGTGCTAGGAACGGGAGGGGTAGGGATGAGCAGTTCTTC	CSARNGRGRDEQFF
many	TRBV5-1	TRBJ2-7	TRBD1	TGTGCCAGCAGTCCGGGACAGGGGGCCTACGAGCAGTACTTC	CASSPGQGAYEQYF
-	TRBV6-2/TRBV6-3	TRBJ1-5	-	TGTGCCAGCAGCTCGCAGAGGAGAGGAAATCAGCCCCAGCATTTT	CASSSQRRGNQPQHF
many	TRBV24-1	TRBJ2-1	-	TGTGCCACCAGTGATACCGGACGGGAAGACAATGAGCAGTTCTTC	CATSDTGREDNEQFF
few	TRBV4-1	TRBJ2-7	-	TGCGCCAGCAGCCTCCTAAGGGAGAGCCCCACGGGGCAGTACTTC	CASSLLRESPTGQYF
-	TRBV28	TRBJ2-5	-	TGTGCCAGCAGCGGGTCCGGGGAGACCCAGTACTTC	CASSGSGETQYF
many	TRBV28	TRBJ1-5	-	TGTGCCAGCAGTCCCGCGATTGGGATTCAGCCCCAGCATTTT	CASSPAIGIQPQHF